A selection of T cell receptor beta chains follows, all from one sample in a study of cytomegalovirus exposure and HLA in healthy donors. Sequencing used immunoSEQ multiplex PCR; TCRdb keeps in-frame clones, though not all of them. Of 150,000 to 200,000 clones listed, about two thirds are singletons. Sequenced sample: PBMCs. These receptor sequences come from a man aged 25 to 40 in good health and CMV-seropositive. Both conserved end residues are part of each CDR3. The order of the fields is clone size, V gene, D gene, J gene, CDR3 DNA, CDR3 protein. D genes are given only for firm matches. Rows give clone size only sometimes, using once, few, many, or a class for an expanded clone.

>-|TRBV6-6|TRBD2|TRBJ2-7
TGTGCCAGCAGTTATCTCCGGGAGGGGGCCTACGAGCAGTACTTC
CASSYLREGAYEQYF
>-|TRBV9|-|TRBJ2-7
TGTGCCAGCAGCGTAGGCGTAGCGGACTCCTACGAGCAGTACTTC
CASSVGVADSYEQYF
>-|TRBV4-1|-|TRBJ1-5
TGCGCCAGCAGCCCTGAAGTGGCCAATCAGCCCCAGCATTTT
CASSPEVANQPQHF
>few|TRBV19|-|TRBJ2-3
TGTGCCAGTAGTATAGACAGGTATACGCAGTATTTT
CASSIDRYTQYF
>once|TRBV5-6|TRBD1|TRBJ1-1
TGTGCCAGCAGCTTGGGGGACAGATTGAACACTGAAGCTTTCTTT
CASSLGDRLNTEAFF
>-|TRBV6-1|-|TRBJ1-1
TGTGCCAGCAGTGAGGGGAGGTCGGGGGTTCGGTCTTTCTTT
CASSEGRSGVRSFF
>few|TRBV29-1|-|TRBJ2-1
TGCAGCGTAGAGGACAAATACAATGAGCAGTTCTTC
CSVEDKYNEQFF
>few|TRBV4-1|TRBD1|TRBJ2-1
TGCGCCAGCACCCGGGTTACGACCGGGACAGGGATCTACAATGAGCAGTTCTTC
CASTRVTTGTGIYNEQFF
>-|TRBV28|-|TRBJ2-3
TGTGCCAGCAGTGAAACAGGGGGGGGGCACACAGATACGCAGTATTTT
CASSETGGGHTDTQYF
>few|TRBV18|-|TRBJ2-7
TGTGCCAGCTCACCTACAGGTGCCTACGAGCAGTACTTC
CASSPTGAYEQYF
>-|TRBV27|TRBD1|TRBJ2-5
TGTGCCAGCAGTTTTAGACAGGACAGGGAGCAGTACTTC
CASSFRQDREQYF
>-|TRBV15|-|TRBJ1-5
TGTGCCACCAGCAGAGTTTTGGGAGGGGGGAATCAGCCCCAGCATTTT
CATSRVLGGGNQPQHF
>-|TRBV27|TRBD1|TRBJ1-1
TGTGCCAGCAGTTCAGGGGGCGATGACACTGAAGCTTTCTTT
CASSSGGDDTEAFF
>-|TRBV2|-|TRBJ1-5
TGTGCCAGCAGTGACGAGGGCAGACAGCCCCAGCATTTT
CASSDEGRQPQHF
>-|TRBV6-5|TRBD1|TRBJ1-4
TGTGCCAGCCGGTGGACAGGGGGGGATGAAAAACTGTTTTTT
CASRWTGGDEKLFF
>-|TRBV28|TRBD1|TRBJ1-4
TGTGCCAGCAGTCTCCAGACAGGGACTGAAAAACTGTTTTTT
CASSLQTGTEKLFF
>-|TRBV13|TRBD1|TRBJ1-5
TGTGCCAGCAGCTGGGGACAGGGTGAGCAGCCCCAGCATTTT
CASSWGQGEQPQHF
>-|TRBV29-1|-|TRBJ2-5
TGCAGCGTTGAAGCTACCGCTCTGGAGACCCAGTACTTC
CSVEATALETQYF
>-|TRBV2|TRBD1|TRBJ1-5
TGTGCCAGCAGGCCCGGGACAGGGGGTCAGCCCCAGCATTTT
CASRPGTGGQPQHF
>few|TRBV10-3|TRBD2|TRBJ2-3
TGTGCCATCAGTCGGACTAGCGGGAGTACAGATACGCAGTATTTT
CAISRTSGSTDTQYF
>-|TRBV28|TRBD1|TRBJ1-3
TGTGCCAGCAGTTCGGGGGACAGGGATAATCAGTCCATATATTTT
CASSSGDRDNQSIYF
>-|TRBV7-9|-|TRBJ1-5
TGTGCCAGCAGCTTGGGGGACTTCAATCAGCCCCAGCATTTT
CASSLGDFNQPQHF
>-|TRBV5-4|TRBD1|TRBJ2-3
TGTGCCAGCAGCGACGTTTCCAGGGGGCCAGATACGCAGTATTTT
CASSDVSRGPDTQYF
>-|TRBV4-1|TRBD1|TRBJ2-3
TGCGCCAGCAGCCAATCTGGACAGGGAGACACAGATACGCAGTATTTT
CASSQSGQGDTDTQYF
>-|TRBV4-1|-|TRBJ2-2
TGCGCCAGCAGCCAACCTAACAGCGGGAACACCGGGGAGCTGTTTTTT
CASSQPNSGNTGELFF
>-|TRBV11-1|-|TRBJ2-5
TGTGCCAGCAGCCGACCAGGGGTAGAGACCCAGTACTTC
CASSRPGVETQYF
>few|TRBV19|TRBD2|TRBJ2-1
TGTGCCAGTAGTATAGAGCGAGCGGGGGCCCTGGGCAATGAGCAGTTCTTC
CASSIERAGALGNEQFF
>-|TRBV10-3|TRBD1|TRBJ2-5
TGTGCCATCAGAGCAACGGCAGGGGGTTCAGAGACCCAGTACTTC
CAIRATAGGSETQYF
>-|TRBV28|-|TRBJ1-2
TGTGCCAGCAGTTCCACTCCCCTACTTCACTATGGCTACACCTTC
CASSSTPLLHYGYTF
>few|TRBV5-4|TRBD1|TRBJ1-1
TGCGCCAGCAGCCTTGGTCCAGGGGGAATGGCTGAAGCTTTCTTT
CASSLGPGGMAEAFF
>once|TRBV2|TRBD1|TRBJ2-5
TGTGCCAGTAATCCGGGACAGTACCAAGAGACCCAGTACTTC
CASNPGQYQETQYF
>-|TRBV10-2|-|TRBJ2-7
TGCGCCAGCAGTGACGAGACAAGCTCCTACGAGCAGTACTTC
CASSDETSSYEQYF
>-|TRBV10-1|-|TRBJ2-7
TGCGCCAGCAGTGAGTCGAGGGACGAGCAGTACTTC
CASSESRDEQYF
>-|TRBV7-3|-|TRBJ2-5
TGTGCCAGCAGCCTACAGGGCGGACGAGAGACCCAGTACTTC
CASSLQGGRETQYF
>-|TRBV7-3|-|TRBJ2-1
TGTGCCAGCAGCCCCCTCGCCGGGAGTCAGTATGAGCAGTTCTTC
CASSPLAGSQYEQFF
>few|TRBV11-3|-|TRBJ2-7
TGTGCCAGCAGCCAAGAAATGGGAGGTGGCGACGAGCAGTACTTC
CASSQEMGGGDEQYF
>-|TRBV27|TRBD1|TRBJ1-2
TGTGCCAGCAGTCCAGGGGGCGTATCGCATGGCTACACCTTC
CASSPGGVSHGYTF
>-|TRBV5-1|-|TRBJ2-1
TGCGCCAGCAGCTTGCCCCGCGTCATAAGCTCCTACAATGAGCAGTTCTTC
CASSLPRVISSYNEQFF
>few|TRBV5-8|-|TRBJ2-1
TGTGCCAGCAGCACAGACAATGAGCAGTTCTTC
CASSTDNEQFF
>-|TRBV6-1|-|TRBJ1-1
TGTGCCAGCAGTGAACATGGGGCAAAAGCTTTCTTT
CASSEHGAKAFF
>-|TRBV2|-|TRBJ2-7
TGTGCCAGCACCAACCCGGCTCTAGGCTACGAGCAGTACTTC
CASTNPALGYEQYF
>-|TRBV19|-|TRBJ2-7
TGTGCCAGTAGTACCCGACAGGGAGGACACGAGCAGTACTTC
CASSTRQGGHEQYF
>few|TRBV5-1|TRBD1|TRBJ2-4
TGCGCCAGCAGCATCGGACAGGTTGAAAACATTCAGTACTTC
CASSIGQVENIQYF
>-|TRBV4-2|-|TRBJ2-1
TGTGCCAGCAGCCAGCCTATCGATTGGAGCATGGGGAGCTCCTACAATGAGCAGTTCTTC
CASSQPIDWSMGSSYNEQFF
>-|TRBV7-6|TRBD1|TRBJ1-1
TGTGCCAGCAGTAACCCCGGGACAGGGTCTACTGAAGCTTTCTTT
CASSNPGTGSTEAFF
>-|TRBV10-3|-|TRBJ2-1
TGTGCCATCAGTGAGGGGGGCAGTCAGTTCTTC
CAISEGGSQFF
>-|TRBV6-5|-|TRBJ1-4
TGTGCCAGCAGGGAGACGGCTGCAACTAATGAAAAACTGTTTTTT
CASRETAATNEKLFF
>-|TRBV28|TRBD1|TRBJ1-1
TGTGCCAGCAGCAGGGGGCCAAGCGGTGAAGCTTTCTTT
CASSRGPSGEAFF
>-|TRBV30|TRBD2|TRBJ2-5
TGTGCCTGGAGTGTCGGCCTTAGCGGGGGATTTGGGGAGACCCAGTACTTC
CAWSVGLSGGFGETQYF
>-|TRBV28|-|TRBJ1-2
TGTGCCAGCAGTTTAAAACAGATAACTAACTATGGCTACACCTTC
CASSLKQITNYGYTF
>few|TRBV11-3|-|TRBJ2-7
TGTGCCAGCAGCTCTAACAGGATTTCCTACGAGCAGTACTTC
CASSSNRISYEQYF
>few|TRBV9|TRBD1|TRBJ2-7
TGTGCCAGCAGCGAGGGGACAGTTAGCTCCTACGAGCAGTACTTC
CASSEGTVSSYEQYF
>-|TRBV4-2|-|TRBJ1-2
TGTGCCAGCAGCCCCGTTACAGGGCTCCATGGCTACACCTTC
CASSPVTGLHGYTF
>once|TRBV7-9|-|TRBJ1-2
TGTGCCAGCAGCTTAGTGGTCGCAGGGTTTGACTACACCTTC
CASSLVVAGFDYTF
>-|TRBV11-2|-|TRBJ2-7
TGTGCCAGCAGCTTACTGGCTCAGGCCTGGGCACCCGAGCAGTACTTC
CASSLLAQAWAPEQYF